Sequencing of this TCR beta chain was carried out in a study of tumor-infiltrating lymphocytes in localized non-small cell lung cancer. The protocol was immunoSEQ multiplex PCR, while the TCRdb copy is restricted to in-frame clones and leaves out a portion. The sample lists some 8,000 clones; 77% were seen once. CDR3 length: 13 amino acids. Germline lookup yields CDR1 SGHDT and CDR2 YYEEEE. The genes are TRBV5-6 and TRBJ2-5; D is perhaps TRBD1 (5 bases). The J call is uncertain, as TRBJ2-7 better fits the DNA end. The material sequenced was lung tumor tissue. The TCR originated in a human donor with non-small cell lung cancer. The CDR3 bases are TGTGCCAGCAGCTTGGTTGCCAGGGCCGAGCAGTACTTC. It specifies CASSLVARAEQYF.